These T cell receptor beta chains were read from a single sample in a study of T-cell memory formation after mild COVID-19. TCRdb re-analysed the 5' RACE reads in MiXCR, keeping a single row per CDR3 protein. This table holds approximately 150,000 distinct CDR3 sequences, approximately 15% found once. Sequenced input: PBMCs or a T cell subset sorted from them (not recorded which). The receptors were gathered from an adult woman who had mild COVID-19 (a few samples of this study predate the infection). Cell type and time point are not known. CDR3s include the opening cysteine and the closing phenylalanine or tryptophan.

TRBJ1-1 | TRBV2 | CASSGQTNTEAFF
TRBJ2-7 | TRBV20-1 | CSARDEAGREYF
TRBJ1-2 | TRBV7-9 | CAIAPPGRPLSYGYTF
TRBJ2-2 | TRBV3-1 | CASSQLAGVNTGELFF
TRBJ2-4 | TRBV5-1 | CASSLSGGADIQYF
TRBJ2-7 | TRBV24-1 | CATSDSPSSYEQYF
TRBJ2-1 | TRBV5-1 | CASSSWDASSYNEQFF
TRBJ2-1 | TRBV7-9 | CASSSWTGTSILSSYNEQFF
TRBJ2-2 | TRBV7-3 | CASSLSPGELFF
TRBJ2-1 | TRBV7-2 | CASSLEGGVNEQFF
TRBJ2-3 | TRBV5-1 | CASSLGEGNGDTQYF
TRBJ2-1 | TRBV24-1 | CATSESGSYNEQFF
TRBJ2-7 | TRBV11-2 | CASSLGGRQYF
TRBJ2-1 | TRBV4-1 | CASSQDGTSGYNEQFF
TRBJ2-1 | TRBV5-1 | CASSQTSTHEQFF
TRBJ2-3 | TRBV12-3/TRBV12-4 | CASSLVGADTQYF
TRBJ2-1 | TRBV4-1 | CASSQNVGGQFF
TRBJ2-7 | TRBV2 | CASKRGRNSYEQYF
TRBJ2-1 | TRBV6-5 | CASSYRGSGMYNEQFF
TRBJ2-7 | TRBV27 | CASSPPGRGTYEQYF